This T cell receptor (beta chain) was recorded in a study of early stage breast cancer tumors. The overall study: Samples were sequenced at about 10-fold average coverage.

V dropped 3 bases and J dropped 1 base, with 4 bases sitting between them. The CDR3 totals 13 residues. Germline assignment: CDR1 MDHEN and CDR2 SYDVKM. Clones were sequenced by immunoSEQ multiplex PCR, and TCRdb holds only the in-frame ones, with some missing. The table shows 12,000 to 15,000 clones, with 84% occurring only once. This receptor was taken from a young adult with breast cancer. The J gene is TRBJ1-5, the V gene TRBV28; unclear D gene. Sequenced: normal breast tissue next to the tumor. CDR3 DNA sequence: TGTGCCAGCAGTTTGGGAAGCAATCAGCCCCAGCATTTT. It specifies CASSLGSNQPQHF.